This TCR beta chain was identified during a study of T cells in Graves' hyperthyroidism and ophthalmopathy. V shed 5 bases and J 9 bases; nucleotides not matched to a gene: 6. The CDR3 contains 14 residues. Newly diagnosed hyperthyroidism patients aged 18 to 65 years had disease lasting under 2 months. What was amplified from RNA transcripts were TCR beta CDR3 regions. Primed by the HTBI set, a first-round RT-PCR was run on the TCR CDR3. TCRdb recomputed calls from the multiplex PCR reads with MiXCR, one row per CDR3 protein. The sample records hundreds of thousands of distinct CDR3 sequences, roughly 14% being singletons.

The V call is TRBV12-3 or TRBV12-4, the J call TRBJ1-6; 8 nucleotides match TRBD1. The specimen was blood. The sequence was collected from a woman aged 18-35 years with Graves' hyperthyroidism. The CDR3 loop is CASSDQGQGSPLHF. In nucleotides, the CDR3 is TGTGCCAGCAGTGATCAAGGACAGGGTTCACCCCTCCACTTT.